Reported below is one T cell receptor beta chain. Its antigen remains unidentified. V lost 1 base and J lost 7; bases outside the gene matches: 13. The germline V gene has CDR1 SGDLS and CDR2 YYNGEE. This CDR3 is built from 16 residues. The data were taken from a study of beta chain features in type 1 diabetes. The study's findings and limits: Significant though moderate, a shortening of TCRB CDR3s appeared in all four CD4+ subsets of Type 1 diabetes patients.

Expressed TCRB transcripts were sequenced after all isolated RNA was converted to cDNA. The table came from immunoSEQ multiplex PCR; TCRdb's copy has only in-frame clones and leaves some out. Among 250,000 to 300,000 clones listed, 20% to 25% were seen once. The sequence was obtained from a young woman with type 1 diabetes. This chain joins TRBV9 and TRBJ2-7; 8 bases agree with TRBD1. Specimen: naive CD4+ T cells from blood. The CDR3 here is CASSVLGDRGLGEQYF. CDR3 nucleotides: TGTGCCAGCAGCGTACTTGGAGACAGGGGCCTTGGAGAGCAGTACTTC.